Listed below are T cell receptor beta chains from one sample, sequenced in a study of T-cell memory formation after mild COVID-19. MiXCR, applied by TCRdb to the 5' RACE reads, yields one record per CDR3 protein. The sample shows nearly 110,000 distinct CDR3 sequences, around 12% of them seen only once. What was sequenced was PBMCs or a T cell subset sorted from them (not recorded which). Receptors were obtained from an adult woman who had mild COVID-19 (a few samples of this study predate the infection). Cell type and time point are not known. Both conserved end residues are part of each CDR3. D genes are given only for firm matches. Clone size is given for some rows only: seen once, a few or many times, or a class if the clone is expanded.

TRBJ2-1	TRBV7-9	-	many	TGTGCCAGCAGCTTCCAATACAATGAGCAGTTCTTC	CASSFQYNEQFF
TRBJ1-5	TRBV18	-	-	TGTGCCAGCTCACCGGGACGGGATCAGCCCCAGCATTTT	CASSPGRDQPQHF
TRBJ2-3	TRBV20-1	-	few	TGCAGTGCTAGACATCGCCTAGCGAGTACAGATACGCAGTATTTT	CSARHRLASTDTQYF
TRBJ1-1	TRBV5-1	TRBD1	many	TGCGCCAGCAGCTTACGACAGGGGCCGTACGTCCCCACTGAAGCTTTCTTT	CASSLRQGPYVPTEAFF
TRBJ1-2	TRBV7-9	TRBD1	-	TGTGCCAGCAGCTCCGAATCCGGGACAGGGACCTGGAGGCCTATCGGCTACACCTTC	CASSSESGTGTWRPIGYTF
TRBJ2-1	TRBV24-1	TRBD1	-	TGTGCCACCAGTGACCCGGACAGGGGGGTTTACAATGAGCAGTTCTTC	CATSDPDRGVYNEQFF
TRBJ1-1	TRBV5-1	-	-	TGCGCCAGCAGCTGGGGGACGGAGAACACTGAAGCTTTCTTT	CASSWGTENTEAFF
TRBJ2-7	TRBV5-6	TRBD1	many	TGTGCCAGCAGCTTGGGACAGGGGGCTTTCTACGGGCAGTACTTC	CASSLGQGAFYGQYF
TRBJ2-2	TRBV6-2/TRBV6-3	-	few	TGTGCCAGCAGCCCCTTTAGGACCGGGGAGCTGTTTTTT	CASSPFRTGELFF
TRBJ1-2	TRBV7-9	TRBD1	-	TGTGCCAGCAGCAAGACAGGGGGATCAGACTATGGCTACACCTTC	CASSKTGGSDYGYTF
TRBJ1-1	TRBV19	TRBD1	-	TGTGCCAGTAGTGACCTGCCAGGGGGCGCGAACACTGAAGCTTTCTTT	CASSDLPGGANTEAFF
TRBJ2-1	TRBV29-1	-	-	TGCAGCGTTGCGCTAACTAGCAGGACCTCAAATGAGCAGTTCTTC	CSVALTSRTSNEQFF
TRBJ1-1	TRBV5-1	-	-	TGCGCCAGCAGCTTGGGGACGGGCTCGAACACTGAAGCTTTCTTT	CASSLGTGSNTEAFF
TRBJ2-1	TRBV13	-	many	TGTGCCAGCAGCTTACGGGCGGCATACAATGAGCAGTTCTTC	CASSLRAAYNEQFF
TRBJ2-7	TRBV5-1	TRBD1	-	TGCGCCAGCAGCTTGCCGGGACAGGGGAGCGAGCAGTACTTC	CASSLPGQGSEQYF
TRBJ2-7	TRBV20-1	TRBD2	once	TGCAGTGATAGGCCAAGGCTAGCGGGAGGTAATGGGTACGAGCAGTACTTC	CSDRPRLAGGNGYEQYF
TRBJ2-7	TRBV7-9	TRBD1	many	TGTGCCAGCAGCTTAGTTAGGGGGCGAAGCTCCTACGAGCAGTACTTC	CASSLVRGRSSYEQYF
TRBJ2-7	TRBV7-9	-	few	TGTGCCAGCAGCCCCGAGGCGACCGGGACGGTCCTTTACGAGCAGTACTTC	CASSPEATGTVLYEQYF
TRBJ2-7	TRBV5-6	-	few	TGTGCCAGCAGCTTGCCTAGCCTCTACGAGCAGTACTTC	CASSLPSLYEQYF
TRBJ2-3	TRBV27	TRBD1	few	TGTGCCAGCAGTTCAAAATTGGACAGGTTAATGTGGACGCAGTATTTT	CASSSKLDRLMWTQYF
TRBJ2-7	TRBV7-6	-	-	TGTGCCAGCAGCCCCCTTGAAGGCGGCTACGAGCAGTACTTC	CASSPLEGGYEQYF
TRBJ1-1	TRBV4-2	-	-	TGTGCCAGCAGCCAACCAGGGGCGGGCACTGAAGCTTTCTTT	CASSQPGAGTEAFF
TRBJ2-7	TRBV30	TRBD2	few	TGTGCCTGGAGTCCCATTCCGGGGGGGAAGGCCCCCTACGAGCAGTACTTC	CAWSPIPGGKAPYEQYF
TRBJ2-4	TRBV7-2	TRBD2	-	TGTGCCAGCAGCCTAAGTAGCGGGGGGCCACCCATTCAGTACTTC	CASSLSSGGPPIQYF
TRBJ2-5	TRBV5-1	TRBD1	-	TGCGCCAGCAGCTTTACAGGGGGTACGGGAGAGACCCAGTACTTC	CASSFTGGTGETQYF
TRBJ2-1	TRBV7-8	TRBD2	few	TGTGCCAGCAGCCCGCGGACTAGCGGGAGTCTTGTTGATGAGCAGTTCTTC	CASSPRTSGSLVDEQFF
TRBJ1-5	TRBV3-1	TRBD1	-	TGTGCCAGCAGCCAAGATGGGACAGTTAGCAATCAGCCCCAGCATTTT	CASSQDGTVSNQPQHF
TRBJ2-3	TRBV7-2	-	many	TGTGCCAGCAGCTTTCTGGCGGACCTCAAGACAGATACGCAGTATTTT	CASSFLADLKTDTQYF
TRBJ1-5	TRBV19	TRBD1	once	TGTGCCAGTAGTATCAACCACCTCCGGGACAGGGCCGATCAGCCCCAGCATTTT	CASSINHLRDRADQPQHF